This passage covers 3 T cell receptor beta chains from one sample sequenced in a study of regulatory T cells in long-lasting Graves disease. Arm-PCR of CDR3 regions and iRepertoire HTBI primers were used to build TCR beta libraries. TCRdb independently ran MiXCR on the multiplex PCR reads; one entry per CDR3 protein. Of approximately 400,000 distinct CDR3 sequences in the sample, 23% were seen once. The time point: persistent/refractory GD, antithyroid drugs over 5 years with positive TRAb. Isolated PBMC RNA provided the starting material for the TCR library. Source: peripheral blood mononuclear cells (PBMCs), taken when the disease was refractory, from a patient treated with antithyroid drugs. These receptors were taken from a female donor with Graves disease.

V gene TRBV5-6 combines with J gene TRBJ1-5; D remains ambiguous. The CDR3 consists of 14 residues. Germline assignment: CDR1 SGHDT and CDR2 YYEEEE. The V and J ends lost 4 bases and 3 bases respectively, with 11 bases between them. The DNA for the CDR3 is TGTGCCAGCAGCACCTCGGGAAACAATCAGCCCCAGCATTTT. Residues: CASSTSGNNQPQHF.

The rearrangement uses TRBV30 and TRBJ1-1; D not resolved. Germline assignment: CDR1 GTSNPN and CDR2 SVGIG (reference sequence). The V and J ends lost 5 bases and 1 base respectively, with 11 bases between them. The CDR3 is 13 residues long. CDR3 in DNA: TGTGCCTGGGGTGGGAGCGAGAACACTGAAGCTTTCTTT. Translating gives CAWGGSENTEAFF. Variable domain in full (rest from reference TRBV30 and TRBJ1-1): SQTIHQWPATLVQPVGSPLSLECTVEGTSNPNLYWYRQAAGRGLQLLFYSVGIGQISSEVPQNLSASRPQDRQFILSSKKLLLSDSGFYLCAWGGSENTEAFFGQGTRLTVV.

This clonotype appeared many times. V is TRBV29-1 and J is TRBJ1-1; D is unresolved. This CDR3 spans 13 amino acids. Germline V gives CDR1 SQVTM, CDR2 ANQGSEA. Trimming took off 6 bases at V and 2 bases at J, with 13 bases between the two ends. Here the CDR3 DNA reads TGCAGCGTCACCGCTCCAGCCAACACTGAAGCTTTCTTT. Translated, it gives CSVTAPANTEAFF.